This T cell receptor beta chain was found in a study of read filtering for tumor transcriptome and immune sequencing. In the study overall: Among patients, approximately 17 were male and some 15 female, aged roughly 40 to 90 (mean around 68). TCR-mapped reads were about 4 to 10.27 million with IR-seq versus roughly 75 to 1,400 with RNA-seq.

This clonotype was recorded at least ten times. The antigen remains unidentified. From roughly 400 ng of RNA, a library with molecular barcoded alpha/delta and beta/gamma adaptors was made. In TCRdb, the reads were re-called with MiXCR into one record per CDR3 protein. The repertoire holds about 58,000 distinct CDR3 sequences, with 9% to 15% as singletons. Study findings and constraints: Around 82% of IR-seq clonotypes had a single read, yet these held about 3.5% of reads.

This clonotype was sampled from a donor aged 40 or over with multiple myeloma. What was sequenced was a population of CD138-negative cells sorted from bone marrow.

This CDR3 is CASSLDQGADGEKLFF. The CDR3 bases are TGCGCCAGCAGCCTAGACCAGGGGGCGGACGGTGAAAAACTGTTTTTT. This chain links TRBV5-1 with TRBJ1-4; 8 bases match TRBD1. The CDR3 runs to 16 residues. Germline V lookup: CDR1 SGHRS, CDR2 YFSETQ. The V and J ends lost 4 bases and 7 bases, in that order; junction bases with no gene match: 12.